The clone carrying this T cell receptor (beta chain) was seen repeatedly, ten times or more. Its antigen remains unknown. This sample is drawn from a study of molecular identifiers for immune sequencing clone quantification. Bulk TCR libraries used previously described methods and listed TCR primers. In TCRdb, the PCR reads were re-called with MiXCR into one record per CDR3 protein. Of tens of thousands of distinct CDR3 sequences listed, around 27% were seen once; the top ten hold 0.78%. Findings and caveats of the study: Detection of one spiked Jurkat cell's TCR RNA reportedly worked in about a million naive cells.

CDR1 is SGHAT and CDR2 is FQNNGV in the germline V gene. V lost 5 bases, J lost 1 base, and 13 bases lay in between. CDR3 length: 15 amino acids. The chain recombines TRBV11-2 with TRBJ2-3; D unclear. The receptor comes from a human donor in good health. Some libraries in this study had Jurkat cell RNA spiked in. The sequencing input was naive CD8+ T cells from blood, with Jurkat cell RNA spiked in. This sample's subset: FACS-sorted CD8+CD4-CCR7+CD45RA+ naive T cells. The CDR3 region is CASSPLGGGTDTQYF. CDR3 nucleotide sequence: TGTGCCAGCAGCCCCCTGGGTGGGGGCACAGATACGCAGTATTTT.